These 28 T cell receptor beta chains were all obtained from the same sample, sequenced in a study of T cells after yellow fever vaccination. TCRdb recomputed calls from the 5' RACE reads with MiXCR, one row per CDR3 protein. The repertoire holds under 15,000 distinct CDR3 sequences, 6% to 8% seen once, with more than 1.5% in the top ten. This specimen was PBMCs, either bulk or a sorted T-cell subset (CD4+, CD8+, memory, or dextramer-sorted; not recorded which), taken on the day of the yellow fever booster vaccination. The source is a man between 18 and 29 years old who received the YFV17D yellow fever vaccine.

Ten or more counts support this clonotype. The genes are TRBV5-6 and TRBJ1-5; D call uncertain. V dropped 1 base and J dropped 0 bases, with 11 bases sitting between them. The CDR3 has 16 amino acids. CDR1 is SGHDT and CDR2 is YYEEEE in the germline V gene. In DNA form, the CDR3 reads TGTGCCAGCAGCTTGTGGGCAGCCTTTAGCAATCAGCCCCAGCATTTT. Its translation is CASSLWAAFSNQPQHF.

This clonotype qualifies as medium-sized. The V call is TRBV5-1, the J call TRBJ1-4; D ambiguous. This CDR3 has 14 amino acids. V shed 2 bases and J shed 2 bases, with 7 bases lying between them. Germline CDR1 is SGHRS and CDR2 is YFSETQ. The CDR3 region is CASSLGRTNEKLFF. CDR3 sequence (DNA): TGCGCCAGCAGCTTAGGCAGGACTAATGAAAAACTGTTTTTT.

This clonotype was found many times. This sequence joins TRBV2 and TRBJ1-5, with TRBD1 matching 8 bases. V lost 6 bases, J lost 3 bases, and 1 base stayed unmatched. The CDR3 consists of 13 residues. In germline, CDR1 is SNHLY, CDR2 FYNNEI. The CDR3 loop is CASRDRANQPQHF. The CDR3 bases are TGTGCCAGCAGGGACAGGGCCAATCAGCCCCAGCATTTT.

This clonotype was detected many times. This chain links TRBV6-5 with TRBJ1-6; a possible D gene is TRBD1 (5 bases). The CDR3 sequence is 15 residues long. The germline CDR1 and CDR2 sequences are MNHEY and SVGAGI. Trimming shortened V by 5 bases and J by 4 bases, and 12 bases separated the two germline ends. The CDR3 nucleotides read TGTGCCAGCAGTAGGGGCGGGGGTTATAATTCACCCCTCCACTTT. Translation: CASSRGGGYNSPLHF.

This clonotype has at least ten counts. The CDR3 DNA sequence: TGTGCGAGCGGACAGGAGCTATACAATGAGCAGTTCTTC. This sequence encodes CASGQELYNEQFF. V gene TRBV6-5 combines with J gene TRBJ2-1, with 7 bases matching TRBD1. The CDR3 is 13 residues long. Per the germline V gene, CDR1 is MNHEY and CDR2 is SVGAGI.

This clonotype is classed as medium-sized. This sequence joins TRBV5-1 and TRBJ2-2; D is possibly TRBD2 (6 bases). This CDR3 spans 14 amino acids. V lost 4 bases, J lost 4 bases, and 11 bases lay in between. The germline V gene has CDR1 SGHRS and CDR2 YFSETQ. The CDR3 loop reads CASSPGLITGELFF. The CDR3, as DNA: TGCGCCAGCAGCCCGGGACTTATCACCGGGGAGCTGTTTTTT.

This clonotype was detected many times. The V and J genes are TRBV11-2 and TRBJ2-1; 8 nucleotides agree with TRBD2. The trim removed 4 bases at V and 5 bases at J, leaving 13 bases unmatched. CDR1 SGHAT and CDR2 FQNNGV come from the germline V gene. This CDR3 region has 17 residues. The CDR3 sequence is CASSSPLSGGFDNEQFF. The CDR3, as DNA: TGTGCCAGCAGCTCCCCTCTGAGCGGGGGATTCGACAATGAGCAGTTCTTC.

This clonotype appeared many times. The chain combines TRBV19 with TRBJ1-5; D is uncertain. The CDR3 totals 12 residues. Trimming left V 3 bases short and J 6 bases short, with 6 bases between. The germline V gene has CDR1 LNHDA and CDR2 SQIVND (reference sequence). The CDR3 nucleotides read TGTGCCAGTAGTATCCTCCCTCAGCCCCAGCATTTT. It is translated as CASSILPQPQHF.

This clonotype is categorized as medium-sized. The CDR3 bases are TGCGCCAGCAGCCTCGGGACAGGCCGATCTTACGAGCAGTACTTC. Translation: CASSLGTGRSYEQYF. The gene calls are TRBV5-1 and TRBJ2-7; 8 positions match TRBD1. The CDR3 totals 15 residues. CDR1 SGHRS and CDR2 YFSETQ come from the germline V gene. Unmatched junction bases numbered 10, after V lost 4 bases and J lost 4 bases. The entire variable domain, with the rest obtained from reference TRBV5-1 and TRBJ2-7, is as follows: KAGVTQTPRYLIKTRGQQVTLSCSPISGHRSVSWYQQTPGQGLQFLFEYFSETQRNKGNFPGRFSGRQFSNSRSEMNVSTLELGDSALYLCASSLGTGRSYEQYFGPGTRLTVT.

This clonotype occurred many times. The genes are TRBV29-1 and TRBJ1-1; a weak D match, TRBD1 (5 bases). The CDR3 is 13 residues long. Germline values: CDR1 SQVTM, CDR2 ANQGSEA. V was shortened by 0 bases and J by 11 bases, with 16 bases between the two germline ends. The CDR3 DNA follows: TGCAGCGTTGAAGACTGGGGCCTAGGATGGGCTTTCTTT. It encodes CSVEDWGLGWAFF. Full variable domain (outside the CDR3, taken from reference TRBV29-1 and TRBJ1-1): SAVISQKPSRDICQRGTSLTIQCQVDSQVTMMFWYRQQPGQSLTLIATANQGSEATYESGFVIDKFPISRPNLTFSTLTVSNMSPEDSSIYLCSVEDWGLGWAFFGQGTRLTVV.

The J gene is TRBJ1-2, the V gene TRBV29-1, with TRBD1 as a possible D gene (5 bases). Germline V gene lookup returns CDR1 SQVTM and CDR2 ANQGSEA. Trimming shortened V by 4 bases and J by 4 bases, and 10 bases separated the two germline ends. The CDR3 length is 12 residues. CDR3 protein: CSVGSGGYGYTF. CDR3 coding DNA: TGCAGCGTTGGGAGTGGGGGCTATGGCTACACCTTC.

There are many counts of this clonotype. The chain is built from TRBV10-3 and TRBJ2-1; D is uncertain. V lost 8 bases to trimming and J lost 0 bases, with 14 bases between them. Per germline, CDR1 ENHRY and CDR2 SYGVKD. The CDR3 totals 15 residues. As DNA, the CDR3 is TGTGCCATCGCCGAAGCCGCAACCTCCTACAATGAGCAGTTCTTC. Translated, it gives CAIAEAATSYNEQFF.

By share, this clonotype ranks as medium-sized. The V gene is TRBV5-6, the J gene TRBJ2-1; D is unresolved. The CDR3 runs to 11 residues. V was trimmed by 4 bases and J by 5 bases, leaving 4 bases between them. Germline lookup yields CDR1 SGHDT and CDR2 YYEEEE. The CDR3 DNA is TGTGCCAGCAGCCTTAACAATGAGCAGTTCTTC. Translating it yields CASSLNNEQFF. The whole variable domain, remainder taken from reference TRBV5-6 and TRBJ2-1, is DAGVTQSPTHLIKTRGQQVTLRCSPKSGHDTVSWYQQALGQGPQFIFQYYEEEERQRGNFPDRFSGHQFPNYSSELNVNALLLGDSALYLCASSLNNEQFFGPGTRLTVL.

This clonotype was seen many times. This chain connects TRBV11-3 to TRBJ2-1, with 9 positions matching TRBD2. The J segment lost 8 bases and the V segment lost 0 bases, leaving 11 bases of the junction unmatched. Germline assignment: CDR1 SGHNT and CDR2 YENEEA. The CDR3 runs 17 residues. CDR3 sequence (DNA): TGTGCCAGCAGCTTAGATCCGGGGCGGGGGGGCAAGGATGAGCAGTTCTTC. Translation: CASSLDPGRGGKDEQFF.

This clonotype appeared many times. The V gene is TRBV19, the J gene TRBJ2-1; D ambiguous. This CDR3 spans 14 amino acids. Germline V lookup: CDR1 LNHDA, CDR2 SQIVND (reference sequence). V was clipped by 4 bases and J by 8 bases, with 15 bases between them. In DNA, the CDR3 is TGTGCCAGTAGTAAGCAGGACGTTGGGGATGAGCAGTTCTTC. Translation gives CASSKQDVGDEQFF.

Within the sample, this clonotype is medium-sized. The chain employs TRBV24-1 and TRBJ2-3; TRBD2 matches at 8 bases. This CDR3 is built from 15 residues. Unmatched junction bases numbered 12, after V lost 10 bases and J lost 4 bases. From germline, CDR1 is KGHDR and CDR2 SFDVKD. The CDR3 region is CATSPRAGAADTQYF. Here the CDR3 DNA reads TGTGCCACTTCACCGAGAGCGGGGGCTGCAGATACGCAGTATTTT.

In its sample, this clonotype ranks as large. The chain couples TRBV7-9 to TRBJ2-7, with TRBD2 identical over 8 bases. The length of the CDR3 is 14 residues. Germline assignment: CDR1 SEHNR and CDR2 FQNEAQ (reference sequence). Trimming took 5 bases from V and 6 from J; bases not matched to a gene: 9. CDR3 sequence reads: CASSAPAGVGEQYF. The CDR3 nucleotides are TGTGCCAGCAGCGCCCCAGCGGGGGTCGGCGAGCAGTACTTC.

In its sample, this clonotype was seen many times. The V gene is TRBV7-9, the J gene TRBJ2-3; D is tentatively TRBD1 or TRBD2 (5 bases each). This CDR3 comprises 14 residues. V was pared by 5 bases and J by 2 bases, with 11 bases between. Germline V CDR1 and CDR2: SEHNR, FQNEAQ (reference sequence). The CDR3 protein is CASSPGRTTDTQYF. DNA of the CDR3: TGTGCCAGCAGCCCGGGACGGACCACAGATACGCAGTATTTT.

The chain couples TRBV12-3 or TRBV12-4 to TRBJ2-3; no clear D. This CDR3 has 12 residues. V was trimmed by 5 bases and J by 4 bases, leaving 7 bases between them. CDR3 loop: CASSRYSDTQYF. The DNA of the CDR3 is TGTGCCAGCAGTCGGTACTCAGATACGCAGTATTTT.

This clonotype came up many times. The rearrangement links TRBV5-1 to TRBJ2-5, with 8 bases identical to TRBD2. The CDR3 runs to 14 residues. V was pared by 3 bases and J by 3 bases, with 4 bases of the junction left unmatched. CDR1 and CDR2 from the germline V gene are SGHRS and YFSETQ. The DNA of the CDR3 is TGCGCCAGCAGCTCGGTGACTAGCGAAGAGACCCAGTACTTC. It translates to CASSSVTSEETQYF.

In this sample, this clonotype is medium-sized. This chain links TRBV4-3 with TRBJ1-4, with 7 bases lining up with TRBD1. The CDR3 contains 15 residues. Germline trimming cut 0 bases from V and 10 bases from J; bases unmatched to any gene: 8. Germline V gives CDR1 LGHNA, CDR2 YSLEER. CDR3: CASSQDRQGVGKLFF. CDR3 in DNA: TGCGCCAGCAGCCAAGACAGGCAGGGGGTAGGAAAACTGTTTTTT.

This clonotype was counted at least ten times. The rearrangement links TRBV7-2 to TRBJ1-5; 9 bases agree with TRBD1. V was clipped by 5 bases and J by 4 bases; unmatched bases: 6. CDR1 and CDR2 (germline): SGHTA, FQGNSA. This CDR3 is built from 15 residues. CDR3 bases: TGTGCCAGCAGCCCAGTGGGGACAGGGAATCAGCCCCAGCATTTT. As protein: CASSPVGTGNQPQHF.

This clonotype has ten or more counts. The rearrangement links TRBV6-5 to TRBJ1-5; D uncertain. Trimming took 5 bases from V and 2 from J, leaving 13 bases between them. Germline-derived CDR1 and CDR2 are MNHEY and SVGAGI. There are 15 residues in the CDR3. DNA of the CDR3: TGTGCCAGCAGTCCCCTGCTTATGGGCAATCAGCCCCAGCATTTT. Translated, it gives CASSPLLMGNQPQHF.

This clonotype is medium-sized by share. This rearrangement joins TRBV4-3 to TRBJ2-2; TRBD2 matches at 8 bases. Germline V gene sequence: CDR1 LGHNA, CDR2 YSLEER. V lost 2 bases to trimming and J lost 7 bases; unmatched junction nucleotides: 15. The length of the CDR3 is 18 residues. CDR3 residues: CASSQRAVQRGIDGELFF. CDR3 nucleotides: TGCGCCAGCAGCCAAAGGGCCGTCCAGCGGGGGATTGACGGGGAGCTGTTTTTT.

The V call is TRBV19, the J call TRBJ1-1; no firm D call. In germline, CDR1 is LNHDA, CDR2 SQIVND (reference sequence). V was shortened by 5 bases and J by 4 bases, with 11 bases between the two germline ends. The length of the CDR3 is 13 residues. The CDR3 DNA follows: TGTGCCAGTAGTTACGCAGGAGGCACTGAAGCTTTCTTT. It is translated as CASSYAGGTEAFF.

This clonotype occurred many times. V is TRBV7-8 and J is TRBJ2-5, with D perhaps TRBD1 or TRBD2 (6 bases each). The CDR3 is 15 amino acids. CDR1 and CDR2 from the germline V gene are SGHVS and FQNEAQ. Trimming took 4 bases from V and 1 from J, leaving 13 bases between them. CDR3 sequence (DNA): TGTGCCAGCAGCTGGGGGGCGGGGCGCCAAGAGACCCAGTACTTC. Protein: CASSWGAGRQETQYF.

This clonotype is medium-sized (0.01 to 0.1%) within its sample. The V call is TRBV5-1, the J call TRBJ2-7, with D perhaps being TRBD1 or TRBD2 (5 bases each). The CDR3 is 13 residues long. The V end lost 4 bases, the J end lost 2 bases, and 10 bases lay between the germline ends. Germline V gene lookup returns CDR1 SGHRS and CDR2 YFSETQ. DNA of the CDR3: TGCGCCAGCAGCGTACAGGAGGCCTACGAGCAGTACGTC. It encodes CASSVQEAYEQYV.

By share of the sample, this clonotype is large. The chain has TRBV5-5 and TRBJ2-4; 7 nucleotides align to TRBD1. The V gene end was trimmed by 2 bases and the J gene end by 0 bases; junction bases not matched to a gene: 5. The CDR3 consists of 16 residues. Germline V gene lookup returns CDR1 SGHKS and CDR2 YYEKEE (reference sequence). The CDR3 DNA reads TGTGCCAGCAGCTTCAGGACAGGACTAGCCAAAAACATTCAGTACTTC. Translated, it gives CASSFRTGLAKNIQYF.